This T cell receptor beta chain appears in the sequencing data of a study of human T cells and chemical hapten exposure. Comment on this clonotype: Antigen specificity is unknown.

Using its own MiXCR run on the RACE reads, TCRdb lists one record per CDR3 protein. The sample lists around 330,000 distinct CDR3 sequences; about 5% were seen once. This CDR3 comprises 15 residues. Germline V lookup: CDR1 MNHNY, CDR2 SVGAGI (reference sequence). Trimming cost V 2 bases and J 1 base, with 11 bases left between them. Points from the study as a whole: All donors were alopecia patients, so their immunity may differ from that of healthy people. While controls formed fewer of them, expanded TCRs formed significantly more large CDR3 similarity clusters.

Time point defined: pre-sensitization, week 0. Stated treatment: therapeutic diphenylcyclopropenone sensitization with weekly scalp DPC. The sequencing used whole blood, collected in connection with sensitization to the hapten diphenylcyclopropenone (DPC). The TCR originated in a woman aged 18-29 years with alopecia areata. Some clones in this sample may be carry-over from other donors' samples. The chain has TRBV6-6 and TRBJ2-5; D may be TRBD1 or TRBD2 (6 bases each). The CDR3 loop reads CASSYTRDIQETQYF. The CDR3, as DNA: TGTGCCAGCAGTTACACGCGGGACATCCAAGAGACCCAGTACTTC.